The 24 T cell receptor beta chains given below trace back to one sample, sequenced in a study of CD8 T cells in Susac syndrome. Random hexamers were used to reverse transcribe the RNA input (about 0.5 to 1 ug). TCRdb reanalysed the immunoSEQ multiplex PCR reads using MiXCR and keeps one entry per CDR3 protein. The sample contains 100,000 to 150,000 distinct CDR3 sequences, about 92% of which appear only once. The sample consisted of CD8+ T cells from PBMCs. These receptors were collected from a human donor with multiple sclerosis.

The V and J genes are TRBV29-1 and TRBJ2-1; 12 bases match TRBD2. The CDR3 spans 15 residues. The V and J ends lost 5 bases and 6 bases, in that order; junction bases with no gene match: 8. Germline-derived CDR1 and CDR2 are SQVTM and ANQGSEA. The CDR3 region is CSVNGLAGTPNEQFF. The CDR3 bases are TGCAGCGTTAACGGACTAGCGGGAACACCCAATGAGCAGTTCTTC.

The chain employs TRBV21-1 and TRBJ2-7; the table's D call of TRBD2 was not tested on the DNA. TRBV21-1 corresponds to a pseudogene. The length of the CDR3 is 14 residues. The CDR3 loop is CASSLLAGPPEQYF. In nucleotides, the CDR3 is TGTGCCAGCAGCCTGCTAGCGGGGCCCCCCGAGCAGTACTTC.

This clonotype was counted a single time. The chain couples TRBV6-1 to TRBJ1-5; no clear D. Germline CDR1 MNHNS, CDR2 SASEGT. V lost 4 bases to trimming and J lost 2 bases, with 9 bases between them. This CDR3 contains 14 residues. The CDR3 DNA reads TGTGCCAGCAGTGGGGGTGACGGCAATCAGCCCCAGCATTTT. Protein: CASSGGDGNQPQHF.

This clonotype is a singleton in its sample. V is TRBV28 and J is TRBJ2-7; 7 bases align to TRBD1. Germline assignment: CDR1 MDHEN and CDR2 SYDVKM. Trimming cost V 6 bases and J 7 bases; bases outside gene matches: 9. There are 13 residues in the CDR3. DNA for the CDR3: TGTGCCAGCAGCCCCCCGGACAGGCGGGAGCAGTACTTC. Encoded protein: CASSPPDRREQYF. The complete variable domain, with remaining parts taken from reference TRBV28 and TRBJ2-7, reads DVKVTQSSRYLVKRTGEKVFLECVQDMDHENMFWYRQDPGLGLRLIYFSYDVKMKEKGDIPEGYSVSREKKERFSLILESASTNQTSMYLCASSPPDRREQYFGPGTRLTVT.

This chain joins TRBV6-1 and TRBJ1-1, with D maybe TRBD1 (5 bases). Trimming stripped 0 bases from V and 4 bases from J, with 12 bases between. Germline V gives CDR1 MNHNS, CDR2 SASEGT. There are 15 residues in the CDR3. This chain's CDR3 is CASSEAGTHSTEAFF. In DNA form, the CDR3 reads TGTGCCAGCAGTGAAGCCGGGACCCATTCCACTGAAGCTTTCTTT.

The chain links TRBV4-1 to TRBJ2-5; D not resolved. Germline CDR1 reads MGHRA; CDR2 reads YSYEKL. V was trimmed by 1 base and J by 6 bases, leaving 9 bases between them. The CDR3 runs 13 residues. CDR3 residues: CASSQVTLKTQYF. CDR3 DNA: TGCGCCAGCAGCCAAGTCACGTTAAAGACCCAGTACTTC.

The V gene is TRBV12-3 or TRBV12-4, the J gene TRBJ2-1; the match to TRBD1 covers 9 bases. J gave up 2 bases and V 0 bases, and 2 bases lay outside the gene matches. This CDR3 region has 16 residues. The DNA for the CDR3 is TGTGCCAGCAGTTTAGCGGGACAGGGTACCTACAATGAGCAGTTCTTC. Translation gives CASSLAGQGTYNEQFF.

This clonotype was observed once. Because the CDR3's place on the DNA is in doubt, the DNA is left out and the CDR3 is given as listed by TCRdb. V is TRBV9 and J is TRBJ2-3; the table's D call, TRBD1, has no DNA check behind it. The CDR3 extends over 13 residues, inclusive of both ends. The germline CDR1 and CDR2 sequences are SGDLS and YYNGEE. The chain's CDR3 is CASILGGTDTQYF.

The table lists this clonotype with a count of one. The chain uses TRBV24-1 and TRBJ1-5; D might be TRBD1 (5 bases). V was cut by 4 bases and J by 1 base, with 7 bases left in between. This CDR3 has 14 amino acids. Germline V CDR1 and CDR2: KGHDR, SFDVKD. The CDR3 region has the DNA TGTGCCACCAGTGACCGGGGGAGCAATCAGCCCCAGCATTTT. Its translation: CATSDRGSNQPQHF.

The chain employs TRBV14 and TRBJ2-3; D not resolved. CDR1 is SGHDN, CDR2 FVKESK, per germline. The length of the CDR3 is 12 residues. Trimming removed 5 bases from V and 1 base from J, with 4 bases in between. The CDR3 region has the DNA TGTGCCAGCAGCAAGGGCACAGATACGCAGTATTTT. Its translation is CASSKGTDTQYF.

The J gene is TRBJ2-2, the V gene TRBV7-7, with D perhaps TRBD2 (5 bases). Trimming shortened V by 5 bases and J by 6 bases, and 16 bases separated the two germline ends. The CDR3 extends over 15 amino acids. The germline V gene encodes CDR1 SSHAT and CDR2 FNYEAQ (reference sequence). The CDR3 reads CASSPDRRTSGELFF. The CDR3 DNA is TGTGCCAGCAGCCCCGATCGCCGGACTTCCGGGGAGCTGTTTTTT.

This chain connects TRBV20-1 to TRBJ2-1, with D hard to call. Per the germline V gene, CDR1 is DFQATT and CDR2 is SNEGSKA (reference sequence). CDR3 length: 13 residues. The ends were cut back, 2 bases at V and 5 bases at J, with 10 bases in the middle. The CDR3 reads CSARSHHHNEQFF. The DNA for the CDR3 is TGCAGTGCTAGATCACACCATCACAATGAGCAGTTCTTC.

V is TRBV20-1 and J is TRBJ2-5; D may correspond to TRBD1 or TRBD2 (5 bases each). The germline V gene has CDR1 DFQATT and CDR2 SNEGSKA (reference sequence). The CDR3 length is 19 residues. The V end was cut by 0 bases, the J end by 5 bases, with 28 bases between. Here the CDR3 reads CSARDRSVGGRRARETQYF. The CDR3 DNA sequence: TGCAGTGCTAGAGATCGTAGTGTTGGGGGACGAAGGGCTCGGGAGACCCAGTACTTC.

The V and J genes are TRBV14 and TRBJ2-2; D is ambiguous. Trimming took off 4 bases at V and 6 bases at J, with 9 bases between the two ends. The germline gives CDR1 SGHDN, CDR2 FVKESK. The CDR3 has 13 residues. For the CDR3, the DNA is TGTGCCAGCAGCCCCTGGAAGGCCGGGGAGCTGTTTTTT. Amino acid sequence: CASSPWKAGELFF. The variable domain in full, completed from reference TRBV14 and TRBJ2-2, reads EAGVTQFPSHSVIEKGQTVTLRCDPISGHDNLYWYRRVMGKEIKFLLHFVKESKQDESGMPNNRFLAERTGGTYSTLKVQPAELEDSGVYFCASSPWKAGELFFGEGSRLTVL.

The V and J genes are TRBV6-2 or TRBV6-3 and TRBJ2-7; D possibly corresponds to TRBD2 (7 bases). The CDR3 has 15 residues. Trimming removed 5 bases at V and 3 bases at J, with 17 bases between. Germline CDR1 MNHEY, CDR2 SVGEGT. The CDR3 coding sequence is TGTGCCAGCAGTCCCGCCGGCGGGGGCGTCTACGAGCAGTACTTC. Its protein is CASSPAGGGVYEQYF.

The genes are TRBV10-3 and TRBJ1-1; D call uncertain. CDR3 size: 14 residues. Trimming stripped 0 bases from V and 4 bases from J, with 9 bases between. Germline values: CDR1 ENHRY, CDR2 SYGVKD. The chain's CDR3 is CAISESREGTEAFF. CDR3 bases: TGTGCCATCAGTGAGTCACGGGAGGGCACTGAAGCTTTCTTT.

This clonotype has more than one count but fewer than ten. The chain combines TRBV5-1 with TRBJ1-5, with D unclear. With 0 bases removed from V and 3 bases from J, the gap between germline ends came to 10 bases. The germline V gene has CDR1 SGHRS and CDR2 YFSETQ. This CDR3 is 15 amino acids long. CDR3 protein: CASSLAPQPNQPQHF. CDR3 DNA: TGCGCCAGCAGCTTGGCCCCTCAACCCAATCAGCCCCAGCATTTT.

The gene calls are TRBV10-3 and TRBJ2-7; tentatively, D is TRBD1 (6 bases). This CDR3 has 13 amino acids. Germline V gene lookup returns CDR1 ENHRY and CDR2 SYGVKD. Trimming shortened V by 6 bases and J by 1 base, and 10 bases separated the two germline ends. CDR3 in amino acids: CAIRVDSSYEQYV. Written as DNA, the CDR3 is TGTGCCATCAGGGTGGACAGTTCCTACGAGCAGTACGTC.

The chain carries TRBV6-1 and TRBJ2-1, with D perhaps TRBD1 (6 bases). CDR3 size: 14 residues. The V and J ends lost 3 bases and 8 bases respectively, with 14 bases between them. Germline V gene sequence: CDR1 MNHNS, CDR2 SASEGT. The CDR3 loop reads CASSDRTAGYEQFF. Here the CDR3 DNA reads TGTGCCAGCAGTGATCGGACAGCCGGTTATGAGCAGTTCTTC.

V gene TRBV2 combines with J gene TRBJ2-4; D ambiguous. The CDR3 is made up of 14 amino acids. Germline V gives CDR1 SNHLY, CDR2 FYNNEI. Trimming pared 10 bases from V and 4 bases from J, leaving 17 bases between. The CDR3 here is CATGVLVGKNIQYF. CDR3 bases: TGTGCCACTGGCGTGCTAGTGGGGAAAAACATTCAGTACTTC.

V is TRBV20-1 and J is TRBJ2-1, with D tentatively TRBD2 (6 bases). CDR1 is DFQATT, CDR2 SNEGSKA, per germline (reference sequence). Trimming stripped 3 bases from V and 6 bases from J, with 12 bases between. This CDR3 is built from 13 residues. The CDR3 loop reads CSARSLGSNEQFF. Here the CDR3 DNA reads TGCAGTGCTAGGTCCCTCGGGAGCAATGAGCAGTTCTTC.

CDR3 region: CASSSGLAEATGELFF. DNA of the CDR3: TGTGCCAGCAGCTCAGGACTAGCGGAGGCCACCGGGGAGCTGTTTTTT. V and J are TRBV13 and TRBJ2-2; 10 nucleotides match TRBD2. Germline V CDR1 and CDR2: PRHDT, FYEKMQ (reference sequence). V was clipped by 4 bases and J by 4 bases; unmatched bases: 6. This CDR3 is built from 16 residues.

V is TRBV10-3 and J is TRBJ2-4, with D uncertain. The length of the CDR3 is 15 residues. The germline V and J ends were trimmed by 2 bases and 5 bases, with 13 bases remaining between them. CDR1 ENHRY and CDR2 SYGVKD come from the germline V gene. The CDR3 DNA reads as TGTGCCATCAGTGAGCCGCGGCCTGCCGAAAACATTCAGTACTTC. Translated, it gives CAISEPRPAENIQYF.

V usage is TRBV13 and J usage is TRBJ1-1, with D perhaps matching TRBD1 (6 bases). This CDR3 region has 13 residues. V was shortened by 2 bases and J by 4 bases, with 8 bases between the two germline ends. From germline, CDR1 is PRHDT and CDR2 FYEKMQ (reference sequence). The CDR3 sequence: CASSLTGTTEAFF. The CDR3 bases are TGTGCCAGCAGCTTAACAGGGACCACTGAAGCTTTCTTT.